This is a list of T cell receptor beta chains from one sample in a study of T-cell memory formation after mild COVID-19. One entry per CDR3 protein, called by TCRdb with MiXCR from the 5' RACE reads. The sample contains about 140,000 distinct CDR3 sequences, about 19% of which appear only once. The sequencing sample was made of PBMCs or a T cell subset sorted from them (not recorded which). These receptors were obtained from an adult woman who had mild COVID-19 (a few samples of this study predate the infection). Cell type and time point are not known. Each CDR3 is given with its conserved first and last residue. D genes are given only for firm matches. Clone size appears in some rows only: once, few, many, or a class for an expanded clone.

TRBJ2-3	TRBD1	NA	TRBV2	CASSSQGAGTDTQYF	TGTGCCAGCAGCTCACAGGGGGCTGGCACAGATACGCAGTATTTT
TRBJ1-5	TRBD1	NA	TRBV6-2/TRBV6-3	CASSGQGRSKPQHF	TGTGCCAGCAGCGGACAGGGCAGGAGTAAGCCCCAGCATTTT
TRBJ2-7	NA	few	TRBV4-2	CASSQDGVSGTYEQYF	TGTGCCAGCAGCCAAGATGGGGTTAGCGGAACCTACGAGCAGTACTTC
TRBJ1-2	NA	NA	TRBV12-3/TRBV12-4	CASSFGAGYGYTF	TGTGCCAGCAGTTTCGGGGCTGGGTATGGCTACACCTTC
TRBJ1-2	TRBD1	NA	TRBV7-2	CASSSYRTGNDGYTF	TGTGCCAGCAGCTCCTACAGGACAGGGAATGATGGCTACACCTTC
TRBJ2-1	TRBD1	NA	TRBV5-1	CASSFRDSAYNEQFF	TGCGCCAGCAGCTTCCGGGACAGCGCTTACAATGAGCAGTTCTTC
TRBJ2-3	NA	NA	TRBV24-1	CATSDYAAGRTDTQYF	TGTGCCACCAGTGATTACGCAGCGGGCAGGACAGATACGCAGTATTTT
TRBJ1-1	NA	many	TRBV20-1	CSAISFPRGTGTEAFF	TGCAGTGCTATTAGTTTCCCCAGGGGTACGGGAACTGAAGCTTTCTTT
TRBJ2-3	TRBD2	once	TRBV7-9	CASSPRGGNTQYF	TGTGCCAGCAGCCCCCGGGGAGGGAATACGCAGTATTTT
TRBJ2-1	NA	few	TRBV7-9	CASSLAGGPLDEQFF	TGTGCCAGCAGCTTAGCGGGGGGGCCTTTGGATGAGCAGTTCTTC
TRBJ2-3	NA	many	TRBV7-2	CASSAYTDTQYF	TGTGCCAGCAGTGCTTACACAGATACGCAGTATTTT
TRBJ1-5	NA	NA	TRBV5-6	CASSLAGFSHQPQHF	TGTGCCAGCAGCTTGGCGGGGTTTAGTCATCAGCCCCAGCATTTT
TRBJ1-1	TRBD1	few	TRBV12-3/TRBV12-4	CASRNGQGVTEAFF	TGTGCCAGCAGGAACGGACAGGGGGTAACTGAAGCTTTCTTT
TRBJ2-1	TRBD2	NA	TRBV5-1	CASSFQRGDVYNEQFF	TGCGCCAGCAGCTTTCAGCGGGGGGACGTCTACAATGAGCAGTTCTTC
TRBJ1-5	NA	NA	TRBV12-3/TRBV12-4	CASRKQARNQPQHF	TGTGCCAGCAGGAAACAGGCGCGCAATCAGCCCCAGCATTTT
TRBJ2-7	TRBD2	NA	TRBV7-2	CASSLAPVAGVSYEQYF	TGTGCCAGCAGCTTAGCCCCCGTAGCGGGGGTGTCCTACGAGCAGTACTTC
TRBJ2-2	TRBD2	NA	TRBV30	CAWRSSGRYGELFF	TGTGCCTGGAGGAGTAGCGGGAGATACGGGGAGCTGTTTTTT